This T cell receptor beta chain derives from a study of early T cells in non-severe SARS-CoV-2 infection. On the study more broadly: Bulk RNA isolated from unsorted whole blood underwent sequencing; chains were not paired.

Individual cDNA molecules each received unique molecular identifiers attached to them. MiXCR, run by TCRdb on the 5' RACE reads, gives a single entry per CDR3 protein. The sample includes around 82,000 distinct CDR3 sequences, over 12% of them seen just once. This clonotype was seen a handful of times. V shed 1 base and J shed 3 bases, with 10 bases lying between them. CDR1 is SGHVS, CDR2 FQNEAQ, per germline. There are 15 residues in the CDR3. Sequenced sample: whole blood. The origin of this receptor is an adult who was a healthcare worker with PCR-confirmed SARS-CoV-2 infection or an uninfected control (not recorded which). V is TRBV7-8 and J is TRBJ1-5; TRBD1 might be the D (5 bases). The CDR3 coding sequence is TGTGCCAGCAGCTTAGAAGGCAGGGACAATCAGCCCCAGCATTTT. Encoded protein: CASSLEGRDNQPQHF.